Listed below are T cell receptor beta chains from one sample, sequenced in a study of T-cell reconstitution after alpha-beta-depleted transplantation in children. TCRdb analysed the PCR reads with MiXCR anew, one entry per CDR3 protein. Of hundreds of thousands of distinct CDR3 sequences listed, under 20% are singletons. Material: PBMCs, mostly from graft donor cells, obtained 360 days after TCRalphabeta/CD19-depleted stem cell transplant. Every receptor here comes from a boy younger than two who had a stem cell transplant for Wiskott-Aldrich syndrome, so the T cells may come from the graft donor. CDR3s include the opening cysteine and the closing phenylalanine or tryptophan. The D gene is left open where the match is weak. A clone size is listed for some rows: how often the clone was seen (once, few, many), or a class if it is expanded.

V	D	J	size	DNA	CDR3
TRBV7-9	-	TRBJ2-4	-	TGTGCCAGCAGCTTAGGTACCCCACTAGCCAAAAACATTCAGTACTTC	CASSLGTPLAKNIQYF
TRBV13	-	TRBJ2-6	-	TGTGCCAGCAGCTTACGGGCTGGGGCCAACGTCCTGACTTTC	CASSLRAGANVLTF
TRBV3-1	-	TRBJ1-5	-	TGTGCCAGCAGCCAAGCCGGCTTAAATCAGCCCCAGCATTTT	CASSQAGLNQPQHF
TRBV5-1	-	TRBJ2-7	-	TGCGCCAGCAGCTTGGTCCAGGGTATGGTGGACGAGCAGTACTTC	CASSLVQGMVDEQYF
TRBV7-2	-	TRBJ1-2	-	TGTGCCAGCAGCTTAAATCGGGGCAGATCTTATGGCTACACCTTC	CASSLNRGRSYGYTF
TRBV3-1	TRBD2	TRBJ2-7	many	TGTGCCAGCAGCCAAGGTCTAGCGGGAGGTTACGAGCAGTACTTC	CASSQGLAGGYEQYF
TRBV24-1	-	TRBJ2-5	-	TGTGCCACCAGTGATCACGGGGCAGGGTACCAAGAGACCCAGTACTTC	CATSDHGAGYQETQYF
TRBV12-3/TRBV12-4	-	TRBJ2-1	many	TGTGCCAGCAGTTTAAAACAACCGTACAATGAGCAGTTCTTC	CASSLKQPYNEQFF
TRBV5-1	-	TRBJ2-7	few	TGCGCCAGCAGCTTACAGGGTCCCAACTACGAGCAGTACTTC	CASSLQGPNYEQYF
TRBV20-1	-	TRBJ2-3	once	TGCAGTGCTAGAGATCCTTCTAGCACAGATACGCAGTATTTT	CSARDPSSTDTQYF
TRBV21-1	-	TRBJ2-2	-	TGTGCCAGCAGCAGACCCAGAGCCTTAACAGGTTTAGCCACCGGGGAGCTGTTTTTT	CASSRPRALTGLATGELFF
TRBV5-1	TRBD1	TRBJ2-1	-	TGCGCCAGCAGCTCACGTGGGGACAGGGGGCCGGTTGAGCAGTTCTTC	CASSSRGDRGPVEQFF
TRBV25-1	-	TRBJ1-3	few	TGTGCCAGCAGTGCACCGGGCCACTCTGGAAACACCATATATTTT	CASSAPGHSGNTIYF
TRBV6-5	-	TRBJ2-5	few	TGTGCCAGCAGTTACTCGTGGGGGGTTCGGGAGACCCAGTACTTC	CASSYSWGVRETQYF
TRBV7-6	TRBD2	TRBJ2-1	few	TGTGCCAGCAGCCAGGGGGAAGGCGGGAGGGCCCCTTTCTACAATGAGCAGTTCTTC	CASSQGEGGRAPFYNEQFF
TRBV6-5	-	TRBJ1-4	-	TGTGCCAGCAGTTACTCCGGGTGTGAAAAACTGTTTTTT	CASSYSGCEKLFF
TRBV5-1	-	TRBJ1-5	-	TGCGCCAGCAGCGAACAGGCGGTCATGGGGAATCAGCCCCAGCATTTT	CASSEQAVMGNQPQHF
TRBV12-3/TRBV12-4	TRBD1	TRBJ2-1	many	TGTGCCAGCAGCCCCCGACAGGGTGCTCGGAATGAGCAGTTCTTC	CASSPRQGARNEQFF
TRBV7-9	-	TRBJ2-5	-	TGTGCCAGCAGCCTTCGACAGCCAGGGAGGGAGACCCAGTACTTC	CASSLRQPGRETQYF
TRBV25-1	-	TRBJ2-7	many	TGTGCCAGCAGTCCACCCCACATCGGACAGTCGTCCTACGAGCAGTACTTC	CASSPPHIGQSSYEQYF
TRBV12-3/TRBV12-4	TRBD2	TRBJ2-1	-	TGTGCCAGCAGTTTCGGGAGGGGCGATGAGCAGTTCTTC	CASSFGRGDEQFF
TRBV12-3/TRBV12-4	-	TRBJ2-1	-	TGTGCCAGCACTCTCCGACAGGAGCAGTTCTTC	CASTLRQEQFF
TRBV5-1	-	TRBJ2-7	few	TGCGCCAGCAGCTTGGGAATCGGGCTTCGGAGCTCCTACGAGCAGTACTTC	CASSLGIGLRSSYEQYF
TRBV3-1	-	TRBJ2-1	-	TGTGCCAGCAGCCAGTACAGGGACACGTTTAACAATGAGCAGTTCTTC	CASSQYRDTFNNEQFF
TRBV2	-	TRBJ2-2	few	TGTGCCGGCAGCCTGGGCGGCACCGGGGAGCTGTTTTTT	CAGSLGGTGELFF
TRBV5-1	-	TRBJ2-7	many	TGCGCCAGCAGCCCCATTACAGGTTTCACCTACGAGCAGTACTTC	CASSPITGFTYEQYF
TRBV10-2	-	TRBJ2-5	few	TGCGCCAGCAGACCTGGTACTCTCCGACGAGAGACCCAGTACTTC	CASRPGTLRRETQYF
TRBV14	-	TRBJ2-7	few	TGTGCCAGCAGCCAAGTCACAAGGGGTAACGAGCAGTACTTC	CASSQVTRGNEQYF
TRBV25-1	-	TRBJ2-7	once	TGTGCCAGCAGTGGACCCGGGAGACACGGCGAGCAGCACTTC	CASSGPGRHGEQHF
TRBV20-1	-	TRBJ2-7	-	TGCAGTGCTAGAGTGGGCAGGGGTGTGTTGTACGAGCAGTACTTC	CSARVGRGVLYEQYF
TRBV12-3/TRBV12-4	TRBD1	TRBJ1-2	few	TGTGCCAGCAGTTTAGTAGAGTACACAGGGGTCTATGGCTACACCTTC	CASSLVEYTGVYGYTF
TRBV27	-	TRBJ1-5	few	TGTGCCAGCAGTTTAACAGGACTATCTCAGCCCCAGCATTTT	CASSLTGLSQPQHF
TRBV29-1	TRBD2	TRBJ2-3	few	TGCAGCGTCCCCGCGGGGGGGAACACAGATACGCAGTATTTT	CSVPAGGNTDTQYF
TRBV12-3/TRBV12-4	-	TRBJ1-4	-	TGTGCCAGCAGGTTGACAGCCAGTAATGAAAAACTGTTTTTT	CASRLTASNEKLFF
TRBV2	-	TRBJ1-5	-	TGTGCCAGCAGTGTTCGGGACACCCCAGCATGGCAGCCCCAGCATTTT	CASSVRDTPAWQPQHF
TRBV7-9	TRBD2	TRBJ2-3	once	TGTGCCAGCAGCTTTCGACTAGGGAGGGACACAGATACGCAGTATTTT	CASSFRLGRDTDTQYF
TRBV5-1	TRBD2	TRBJ2-2	-	TGCGCCAGCACGAAACGAACTAGCGGGGCAAACACCGGGGAGCTGTTTTTT	CASTKRTSGANTGELFF
TRBV20-1	TRBD2	TRBJ2-5	-	TGCAGTGCTAGAGATCCGCGACTAGCGGGTCGGGAGACCCAGTACTTC	CSARDPRLAGRETQYF
TRBV12-3/TRBV12-4	-	TRBJ1-5	-	TGTGCCAGCCGAGGGCGGCGGGGCAATCAGCCCCAGCATTTT	CASRGRRGNQPQHF
TRBV5-1	TRBD2	TRBJ2-2	-	TGCGCCAGCAGCTTGACCTGGACTAGCGGGGAGAACACCGGGGAGCTGTTTTTT	CASSLTWTSGENTGELFF
TRBV25-1	-	TRBJ2-3	-	TGTGCCAGCAGTGAATACCCATATTCTAGCACAGATACGCAGTATTTT	CASSEYPYSSTDTQYF
TRBV3-1	TRBD1	TRBJ2-3	-	TGTGCCAGCAGCCAGACAGGGGGCAATCAGCCCCAGTATTTT	CASSQTGGNQPQYF
TRBV29-1	TRBD1	TRBJ2-7	few	TGCAGCGTTACCGGGACAGGGTGGCAGTACTTC	CSVTGTGWQYF
TRBV6-4	TRBD2	TRBJ2-3	-	TGTGCCAGCAGTCCGACTAGCGGGGGGGCCCCAGATACGCAGTATTTT	CASSPTSGGAPDTQYF
TRBV7-9	-	TRBJ2-1	-	TGTGCCAGCAGCTTAGGAGACTGGCCCAATGAGCAGTTCTTC	CASSLGDWPNEQFF
TRBV20-1	-	TRBJ2-1	-	TGCAGTGCACCTCTCTGGGAGGTTCGTCGGGGCAGTTACAATGAGCAGTTCTTC	CSAPLWEVRRGSYNEQFF
TRBV10-3	TRBD1	TRBJ2-7	-	TGTGCCATCGGGGGACAGGGTGCTGTCGAGCAGTACTTC	CAIGGQGAVEQYF
TRBV7-2	-	TRBJ2-3	-	TGTGCCAGCAGACTAGAGGCAGATACGCAGTATTTT	CASRLEADTQYF
TRBV6-5	TRBD2	TRBJ2-2	-	TGTGCCAGCAGTTACTCGATTCCTAGCGGGCCTCCGAACACCGGGGAGCTGTTTTTT	CASSYSIPSGPPNTGELFF
TRBV13	TRBD1	TRBJ2-2	-	TGTGCCAGCAGCGGGGAGACAGGGCGTGCCGGGGAGCTGTTTTTT	CASSGETGRAGELFF
TRBV12-3/TRBV12-4	-	TRBJ1-2	many	TGTGCCAGCAGGTGGGATGTAGAAGGCTATGGCTACACCTTC	CASRWDVEGYGYTF
TRBV7-9	-	TRBJ1-2	-	TGTGCCAGCAGCCACCCCCCCACCGTCTACTATGGCTACACCTTC	CASSHPPTVYYGYTF